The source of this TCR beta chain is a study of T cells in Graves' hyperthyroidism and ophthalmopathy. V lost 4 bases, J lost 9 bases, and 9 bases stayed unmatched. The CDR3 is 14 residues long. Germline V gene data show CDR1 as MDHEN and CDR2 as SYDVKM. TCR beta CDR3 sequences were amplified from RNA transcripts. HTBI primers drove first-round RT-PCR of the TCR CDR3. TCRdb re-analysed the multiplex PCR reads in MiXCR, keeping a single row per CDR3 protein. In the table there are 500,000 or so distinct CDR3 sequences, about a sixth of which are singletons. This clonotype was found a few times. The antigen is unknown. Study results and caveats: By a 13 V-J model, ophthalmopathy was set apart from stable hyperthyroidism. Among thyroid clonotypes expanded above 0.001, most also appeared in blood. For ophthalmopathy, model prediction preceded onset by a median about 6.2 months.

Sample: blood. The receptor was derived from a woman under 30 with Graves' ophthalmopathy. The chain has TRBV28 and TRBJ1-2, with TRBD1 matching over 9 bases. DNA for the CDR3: TGTGCCAGCAGTTACCGGGACAGGGCAAATCGCTACACCTTC. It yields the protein CASSYRDRANRYTF.